This is a list of T cell receptor beta chains from one sample in a study of metastatic and nonmetastatic thyroid tumors. Using MiXCR, TCRdb re-called clones from the PCR reads. The sample lists approximately 18,000 clones; about 25% were seen once. Sequencing input: tumor tissue. These receptors all stem from a female donor with papillary thyroid cancer or a benign thyroid nodule (not recorded which). Some clones in this sample may be carry-over from other donors' samples. Each CDR3 is given with its conserved first and last residue. Only some rows state a clone size, as once, few, many or a class for expanded clones.

j_call: TRBJ2-3
clone_size: few
v_call: TRBV6-1
cdr3_aa: CAISEFGGLTDTQYF

j_call: TRBJ2-5
clone_size: many
v_call: TRBV10-3
cdr3_aa: CAISDRGLAGVTEETQYF

j_call: TRBJ2-7
clone_size: medium-sized
v_call: TRBV15
cdr3_aa: CATSRDGTTYEQYF

j_call: TRBJ1-1
clone_size: many
v_call: TRBV10-3
cdr3_aa: CAIKSGESEAFF

j_call: TRBJ1-2
clone_size: large
v_call: TRBV20-1
cdr3_aa: CSARDRANYGYTF

j_call: TRBJ2-7
clone_size: many
v_call: TRBV25-1
cdr3_aa: CASSSYGPYEQYF

j_call: TRBJ1-4
clone_size: many
v_call: TRBV12-3/TRBV12-4
cdr3_aa: CTSSPGTATNEKLFF

j_call: TRBJ2-5
clone_size: .
v_call: TRBV11-2
cdr3_aa: CASSLGAGGGETQYF

j_call: TRBJ2-3
clone_size: medium-sized
v_call: TRBV27
cdr3_aa: CASSLVAGRDTQYF

j_call: TRBJ1-2
clone_size: .
v_call: TRBV11-3
cdr3_aa: CASSPDRVIGGYTF

j_call: TRBJ2-2
clone_size: many
v_call: TRBV7-3
cdr3_aa: CASSYGTVNTGELFF

j_call: TRBJ2-1
clone_size: few
v_call: TRBV4-1
cdr3_aa: CASGHVSGSPYNEQFF

j_call: TRBJ1-2
clone_size: .
v_call: TRBV28
cdr3_aa: CDGSGAAAYGYTF

j_call: TRBJ2-5
clone_size: many
v_call: TRBV7-9
cdr3_aa: CASGTELKTQYF

j_call: TRBJ2-1
clone_size: many
v_call: TRBV7-2
cdr3_aa: CASSFSGVSYNEQFF

j_call: TRBJ2-2
clone_size: .
v_call: TRBV18
cdr3_aa: CATRGQGASTGELFF

j_call: TRBJ2-5
clone_size: .
v_call: TRBV11-2
cdr3_aa: CASSLGGLAGGPETQYF

j_call: TRBJ1-2
clone_size: many
v_call: TRBV20-1
cdr3_aa: CSASDAGTDYGYTF